The entry that follows covers one T cell receptor beta chain sequence. Antigen specificity is unknown. Profiling relied on immunoSEQ multiplex PCR, and the TCRdb table lists in-frame clones only, not all of them. This table has 25,000 to 30,000 clones, around two thirds appearing once. Before the COVID-19 pandemic, during about 2011-2019, CD4+ T cells were taken from unexposed donors. The cells were cultured for about ten days before CD4+ T cells were isolated. Testing used SARS-CoV-2 S/N and four cold-coronavirus spikes on unexposed-donor CD4+ T cells, cells permitting. The sample comes from a study of CD4 T cells in relation to SARS-CoV-2 and coronaviruses. V lost 0 bases, J lost 3 bases, and 12 bases lay in between. Per germline, CDR1 SGHRS and CDR2 YFSETQ. The CDR3 contains 16 residues.

J is TRBJ2-2 and V is TRBV5-1, with D hard to call. Sequencing was done on a sample of CD4+ T cells from PBMCs, cultured in vitro. This TCR came from a human donor in good health. The CDR3 DNA reads as TGCGCCAGCAGCTTGGCTGGGGTCGTATACACCGGGGAGCTGTTTTTT. Its protein product is CASSLAGVVYTGELFF.